This T cell receptor beta chain is from a study of T-cell memory formation after mild COVID-19. J gave up 1 base and V 3 bases, and 0 bases lay outside the gene matches. CDR1 KGHSH and CDR2 LQKENI come from the germline V gene. The CDR3 runs to 14 residues. At least ten counts were recorded for this clonotype. Its specificity is not known. Overall study findings and caveats: Within pre-infection memory, some responding clones were found, suggesting cross-reactive memory joined.

TCRdb fed the 5' RACE reads into MiXCR, producing one record per CDR3 protein. Here the sample spans around 150,000 distinct CDR3 sequences, roughly 31% being singletons. The sequence came from an adult woman who had mild COVID-19 (a few samples of this study predate the infection). Cell type and time point are not known. Material for sequencing was PBMCs or a T cell subset sorted from them (not recorded which). This rearrangement joins TRBV18 to TRBJ2-3, with 8 bases identical to TRBD1. The CDR3 coding sequence is TGTGCCAGCTCACCGGGACAGGGCACAGATACGCAGTATTTT. Its protein is CASSPGQGTDTQYF.